This T cell receptor (beta chain) was sequenced during a study of T cell changes during pregnancy in multiple sclerosis (dated by TCRdb to about 2019). About the study as a whole: The study examined how the T cell repertoire changed over the course of pregnancy in women with multiple sclerosis.

In the case of this clone: This receptor's antigen is unknown. One base away there is no much larger clone; base qualities are not given.

Trimming removed 1 base from V and 7 bases from J, leaving 12 bases between the germline ends. CDR1 and CDR2 were assigned from the germline V gene (reference sequence) as SGHKS and YYEKEE. There are 15 amino acids in the CDR3, from cysteine to phenylalanine inclusive. Left in the record is the CDR3 DNA by itself, 45 bases read in frame from the first base. Library preparation used the immunoSEQ multiplex PCR assay. TCRdb took this table from immuneACCESS and kept in-frame rearrangements with V and J called. Such tables lack part of the clones; where checked against another copy, unresolved V genes explain under half of the gap, and the rest is unexplained. Counted in this sample were about 64,000 clones; about 90% of them appeared once. Clones ranked in the top ten supply approximately 5.8% of the sample.

The chain employs TRBV5-5 and TRBJ1-6; no D segment can be confidently identified. Specimen: peripheral blood, collected in the third trimester of pregnancy. This clonotype was sampled from a female donor in good health, enrolled as a control in a pregnancy study. The CDR3 region has the sequence CASSLFWSENSPLHF. The bases read TGTGCCAGCAGCTTGTTTTGGTCGGAGAATTCACCCCTCCACTTT.